This paragraph covers one TCR beta chain sequence. The data were taken from a study of blood T cell repertoires in COVID-19. Whole-study context: PBMCs, B-cell-depleted T cells, or T cells were the source of the cDNA or gDNA that made up the material.

Germline V gene sequence: CDR1 LNHDA, CDR2 SQIVND (reference sequence). Losses at the gene ends were 6 bases for V and 0 bases for J; bases not matched to a gene: 4. The CDR3 length is 14 residues. Some clones are missing from TCRdb's copy, which holds only in-frame ones; the method was immunoSEQ multiplex PCR. The sample shows roughly 310,000 clones, 85% to 90% of them seen only once. The Seattle patients, enrolled during active infection, were followed longitudinally. The rearrangement joins TRBV19 to TRBJ2-7, with TRBD2 matching over 8 bases. This sequence was found in a woman younger than 45 with COVID-19, enrolled during active disease. The sequenced sample was peripheral blood. CDR3: CASRKRESSYEQYF. The CDR3 nucleotides read TGTGCCAGTAGGAAGCGGGAGAGCTCCTACGAGCAGTACTTC.